This T cell receptor beta chain was profiled in a study of blood T cell repertoires in COVID-19. Across the study: Acute-phase and convalescent COVID-19 samples originated in the United States, Italy and Spain.

As to this clone: The sample carries other DNA sequences with the same CDR3.

Unmatched junction bases numbered 2, after V lost 6 bases and J lost 11 bases. This CDR3 contains 12 residues. The germline gives CDR1 SNHLY, CDR2 FYNNEI. Clones were read by immunoSEQ multiplex PCR, and TCRdb kept only the in-frame ones, dropping some. The sample comprises 200,000 to 250,000 clones, around 82% of which are singletons, and 3% to 4.5% rests with the top ten. The receptor comes from a woman over 75 with acute or convalescent COVID-19. Sample: peripheral blood. This chain links TRBV2 with TRBJ1-6, with 9 bases that match TRBD1. CDR3 loop: CASRDRGPPLHF. CDR3 in DNA: TGTGCCAGCAGGGACAGGGGACCACCCCTCCACTTT.